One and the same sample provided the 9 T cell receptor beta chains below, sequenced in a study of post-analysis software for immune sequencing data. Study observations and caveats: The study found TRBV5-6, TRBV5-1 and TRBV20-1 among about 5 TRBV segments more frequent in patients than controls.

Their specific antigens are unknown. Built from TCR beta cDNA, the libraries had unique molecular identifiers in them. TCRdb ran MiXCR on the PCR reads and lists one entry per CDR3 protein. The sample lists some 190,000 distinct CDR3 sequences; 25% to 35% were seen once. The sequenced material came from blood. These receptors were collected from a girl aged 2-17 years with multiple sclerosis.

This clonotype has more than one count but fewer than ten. The CDR3 DNA reads TGTGCCAGCAGCCAATTTCAGCAGGGGAGCTCCTATAATTCACCCCTCCACTTT. Translating it yields CASSQFQQGSSYNSPLHF. The J gene is TRBJ1-6, the V gene TRBV7-2, with D possibly being TRBD1 (6 bases). V lost 5 bases and J lost 0, with 17 bases in between. CDR3 length: 18 residues. Germline V gene data show CDR1 as SGHTA and CDR2 as FQGNSA.

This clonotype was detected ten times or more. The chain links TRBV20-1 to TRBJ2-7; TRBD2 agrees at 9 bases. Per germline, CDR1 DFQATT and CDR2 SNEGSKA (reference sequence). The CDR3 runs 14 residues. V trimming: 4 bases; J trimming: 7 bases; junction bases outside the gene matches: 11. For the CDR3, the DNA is TGCAGTGCTAAAGGGACTAGCAAGTTCGGGGAGCAGTACTTC. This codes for CSAKGTSKFGEQYF.

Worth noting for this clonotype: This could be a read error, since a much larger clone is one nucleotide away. CDR3 protein: CASNFSGGSYEQYF. CDR3 in DNA: TGTGCCAGCAACTTCTCAGGGGGCTCCTACGAGCAGTACTTC. J is TRBJ2-7 and V is TRBV7-9; 7 bases fit TRBD1. The CDR3 sequence is 14 residues long. From germline, CDR1 is SEHNR and CDR2 FQNEAQ (reference sequence). V shed 7 bases and J 0 bases; nucleotides not matched to a gene: 6.

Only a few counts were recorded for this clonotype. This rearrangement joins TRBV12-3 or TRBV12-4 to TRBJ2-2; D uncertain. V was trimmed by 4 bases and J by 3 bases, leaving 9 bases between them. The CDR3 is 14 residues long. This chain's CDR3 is CASSSLRDTGELFF. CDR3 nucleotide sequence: TGTGCCAGCAGTTCCCTTAGGGACACCGGGGAGCTGTTTTTT.

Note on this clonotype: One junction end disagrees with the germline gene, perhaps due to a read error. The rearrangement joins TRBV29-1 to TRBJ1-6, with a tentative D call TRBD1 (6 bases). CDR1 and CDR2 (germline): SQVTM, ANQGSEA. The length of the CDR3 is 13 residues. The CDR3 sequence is CSVQDRTNSPLHF. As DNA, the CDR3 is TGCAGCGTTCAAGACAGGACAAATTCACCCCTCCACTTT. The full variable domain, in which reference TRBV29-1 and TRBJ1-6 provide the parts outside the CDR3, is SAVISQKPSRDICQRGTSLTIQCQVDSQVTMMFWYRQQPGQSLTLIATANQGSEATYESGFVIDKFPISRPNLTFSTLTVSNMSPEDSSIYLCSVQDRTNSPLHFGNGTRLTVT.

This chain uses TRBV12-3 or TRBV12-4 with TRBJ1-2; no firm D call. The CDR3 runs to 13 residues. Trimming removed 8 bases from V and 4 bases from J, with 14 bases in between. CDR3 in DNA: TGTGCCAGCTCGACGGAATCTTTCTATGGCTACACCTTC. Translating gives CASSTESFYGYTF.

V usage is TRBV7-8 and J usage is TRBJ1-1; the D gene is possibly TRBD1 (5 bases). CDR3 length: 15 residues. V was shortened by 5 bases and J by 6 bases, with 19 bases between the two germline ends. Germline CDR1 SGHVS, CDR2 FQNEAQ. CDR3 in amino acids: CASSPAEAGGAEAFF. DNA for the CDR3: TGTGCCAGCAGCCCCGCTGAAGCCGGAGGGGCTGAAGCTTTCTTT. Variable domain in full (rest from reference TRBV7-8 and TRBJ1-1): GAGVSQSPRYKVAKRGQDVALRCDPISGHVSLFWYQQALGQGPEFLTYFQNEAQLDKSGLPSDRFFAERPEGSVSTLKIQRTQQEDSAVYLCASSPAEAGGAEAFFGQGTRLTVV.

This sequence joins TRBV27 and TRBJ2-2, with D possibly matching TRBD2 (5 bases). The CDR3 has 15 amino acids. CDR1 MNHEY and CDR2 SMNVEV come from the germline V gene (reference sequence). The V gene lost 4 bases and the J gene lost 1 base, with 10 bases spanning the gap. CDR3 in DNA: TGTGCCAGCAGTTCCCGCGGACTGAACACCGGGGAGCTGTTTTTT. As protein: CASSSRGLNTGELFF.

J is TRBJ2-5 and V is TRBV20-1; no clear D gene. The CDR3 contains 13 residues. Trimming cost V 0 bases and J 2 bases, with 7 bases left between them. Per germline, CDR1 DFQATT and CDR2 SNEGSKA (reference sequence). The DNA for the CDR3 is TGCAGTGCTAGAGAAAACTTACAAGAGACCCAGTACTTC. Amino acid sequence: CSARENLQETQYF.